This T cell receptor (beta chain) was captured by sequencing in a study of cytomegalovirus exposure and HLA in healthy donors. Study background: In an early release, HLA-typed donors contributed some 82 million unique TCR sequences.

The CDR3 is 17 residues long. The germline V gene encodes CDR1 MGHDK and CDR2 SYGVNS. The trim removed 2 bases at V and 1 base at J, leaving 9 bases unmatched. This clone was counted a single time. The antigen remains undetermined. Notes on the study in general: Later analysis found that TCR beta chains associated with HLA were more clonally expanded than other, equally common chains. In vitro data verified three CMV-associated chains as specific for CMV antigens.

The primer mix had 60 Vbeta and 13 Jbeta primers. Sequencing used immunoSEQ multiplex PCR; TCRdb keeps in-frame clones, though not all of them. The sample has about 64,000 clones; roughly 69% are singletons. The sequence was collected from a woman aged 50 to 60 in good health and CMV-seronegative. The chain uses TRBV25-1 and TRBJ2-3; the match to TRBD2 covers 7 bases. Material: PBMCs. The CDR3 region is CASSEPGRESGTDTQYF. The CDR3 coding sequence is TGTGCCAGCAGTGAACCGGGGCGGGAGTCTGGCACAGATACGCAGTATTTT.